This T cell receptor beta chain was identified during a study of T cell clonality in common variable immunodeficiency. Study-wide points: Fewer deletions and N-nucleotide insertions were reportedly seen in common variable immunodeficiency TCR beta sequences.

Comments on this clone: The antigen is not known. The CDR3 is cut off 3 residues early in the read; its end comes from the germline J gene.

V was trimmed by 3 bases and J by 4 bases, leaving 16 bases between them. There are 15 residues in the CDR3. CDR1 and CDR2 from the germline V gene are DFQATT and SNEGSKA (reference sequence). Patients and controls were mostly of Caucasian heritage. All CVID subjects were on immunoglobulin replacement for at least one year. No CVID subject was ill or on immunomodulatory drugs when sampled. Donors gave roughly 4.5 to 8.5 ml heparinized peripheral whole blood. The data were produced by immunoSEQ multiplex PCR, yet TCRdb's version contains in-frame clones alone and is incomplete. The sample has about 28,000 clones, none seen only once; the top ten hold 2.5% to 3.5%.

The origin of this receptor is a human donor with common variable immunodeficiency. The sequenced material came from peripheral blood mononuclear cells. This sequence joins TRBV20-1 and TRBJ2-1; possibly TRBD1 for D (6 bases). CDR3 in amino acids: CSASSPGQPYNEQFF. The sequenced CDR3 bases are TGCAGTGCTAGCTCCCCGGGACAACCTTACAATGAG.